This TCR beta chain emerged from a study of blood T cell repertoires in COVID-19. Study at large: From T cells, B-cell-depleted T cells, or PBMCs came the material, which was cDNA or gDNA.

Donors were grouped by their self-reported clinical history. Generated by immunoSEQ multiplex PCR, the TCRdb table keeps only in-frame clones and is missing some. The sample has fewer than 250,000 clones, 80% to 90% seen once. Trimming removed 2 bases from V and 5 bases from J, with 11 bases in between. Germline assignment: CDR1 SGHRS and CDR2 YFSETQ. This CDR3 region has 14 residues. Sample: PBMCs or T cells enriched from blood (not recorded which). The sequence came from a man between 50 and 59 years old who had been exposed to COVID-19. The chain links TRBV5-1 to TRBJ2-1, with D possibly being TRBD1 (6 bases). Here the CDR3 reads CASSFAQGNNEQFF. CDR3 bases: TGCGCCAGCAGCTTTGCACAGGGAAACAATGAGCAGTTCTTC.